This record covers a single TCR beta chain. This specimen comes from a study of T cell changes during pregnancy in multiple sclerosis. Profiled with immunoSEQ multiplex PCR; TCRdb holds only in-frame clones, not every one. The table has approximately 43,000 clones, just over 90% seen once. V shed 5 bases and J shed 3 bases, with 11 bases lying between them. CDR1 and CDR2 (germline): LNHDA, SQIVND (reference sequence). This CDR3 spans 14 amino acids. This receptor was identified in a female donor with multiple sclerosis, enrolled in a pregnancy study. This rearrangement joins TRBV19 to TRBJ2-1; D not certain. Sequences were derived from CD8+ T cells from peripheral blood mononuclear cells, sampled after pregnancy. CDR3 nucleotides: TGTGCCAGTAGTCGCACAGATTACTACAATGAGCAGTTCTTC. The encoded protein is CASSRTDYYNEQFF.